The next 21 T cell receptor beta chains were all read from a single sample in a study of early T cells in non-severe SARS-CoV-2 infection. Using its own MiXCR run on the 5' RACE reads, TCRdb lists one record per CDR3 protein. Here the sample spans approximately 77,000 distinct CDR3 sequences, roughly a sixth being singletons. Sample: whole blood. These receptors were obtained from an adult who was a healthcare worker with PCR-confirmed SARS-CoV-2 infection or an uninfected control (not recorded which).

The chain couples TRBV29-1 to TRBJ2-7; 11 nucleotides agree with TRBD1. The V gene end was trimmed by 7 bases and the J gene end by 6 bases; junction bases not matched to a gene: 8. The CDR3 consists of 13 residues. The germline gives CDR1 SQVTM, CDR2 ANQGSEA. The CDR3 DNA is TGCAGCGCTGGCACCGGGACAGGGGGCGAGCAGTACTTC. This translates into CSAGTGTGGEQYF.

The gene calls are TRBV28 and TRBJ2-5; D could derive from TRBD1 or TRBD2 (6 bases each). The CDR3 loop spans 15 amino acids. V was cut by 5 bases and J by 2 bases, with 15 bases left in between. Germline V lookup: CDR1 MDHEN, CDR2 SYDVKM. CDR3 loop: CASSGGGTGQETQYF. CDR3 sequence (DNA): TGTGCCAGCAGTGGAGGGGGAACTGGGCAAGAGACCCAGTACTTC.

This clonotype was recorded a few times. This rearrangement joins TRBV4-1 to TRBJ2-7, with 7 positions matching TRBD1. The length of the CDR3 is 17 residues. Germline CDR1 and CDR2: MGHRA and YSYEKL. V shed 2 bases and J 0 bases; nucleotides not matched to a gene: 10. CDR3 sequence: CASSQTGQSSSSYEQYF. The CDR3 DNA sequence: TGCGCCAGCAGCCAAACGGGACAGTCCTCGAGCTCCTACGAGCAGTACTTC.

The rearrangement links TRBV19 to TRBJ1-4; D is unresolved. The germline gives CDR1 LNHDA, CDR2 SQIVND (reference sequence). CDR3 size: 15 residues. Trimming pared 7 bases from V and 0 bases from J, leaving 12 bases between. The CDR3 nucleotides are TGTGCCAGTAATAAAGGAACTGCAACTAATGAAAAACTGTTTTTT. Amino acids: CASNKGTATNEKLFF.

The chain is built from TRBV2 and TRBJ1-5; weak D call: TRBD1 (5 bases). V gave up 5 bases and J gave up 0 bases, with 8 bases separating them. This CDR3 has 14 residues. Germline V lookup: CDR1 SNHLY, CDR2 FYNNEI. In nucleotides, the CDR3 is TGTGCCAGCAGTATGACAGATAGCAATCAGCCCCAGCATTTT. Protein sequence: CASSMTDSNQPQHF.

V is TRBV28 and J is TRBJ1-2, with 7 bases aligning to TRBD1. The CDR3 is 16 amino acids. Losses at the gene ends were 5 bases for V and 5 bases for J; bases not matched to a gene: 14. The germline CDR1 and CDR2 sequences are MDHEN and SYDVKM. In DNA, the CDR3 is TGTGCCAGCAGTGGTTCGGGGGACAGAGACCTGTATGGCTACACCTTC. Encoded protein: CASSGSGDRDLYGYTF.

This clonotype appeared a few times. V and J are TRBV28 and TRBJ2-5, with TRBD1 identical over 7 bases. The CDR3 runs to 13 residues. The junction had 5 bases not matched to a gene; V was cut back by 8 bases and J by 2 bases. The germline V gene encodes CDR1 MDHEN and CDR2 SYDVKM. The CDR3 nucleotides read TGTGCCAGCGAAGGGGACAGACAAGAGACCCAGTACTTC. Translating it yields CASEGDRQETQYF.

CDR3 region: CASTQGAGYGYTF. DNA for the CDR3: TGCGCCAGCACCCAGGGGGCGGGCTATGGCTACACCTTC. The gene calls are TRBV10-2 and TRBJ1-2; the match to TRBD1 covers 8 bases. Germline CDR1 and CDR2: WSHSY and SAAADI. The V and J ends lost 7 bases and 4 bases, in that order; junction bases with no gene match: 5. The CDR3 is made up of 13 amino acids.

The chain recombines TRBV7-8 with TRBJ2-5; D gene ambiguous. V lost 6 bases and J lost 0, with 11 bases in between. The CDR3 has 14 amino acids. Germline V gene sequence: CDR1 SGHVS, CDR2 FQNEAQ. The CDR3 sequence is CASRPGRNQETQYF. CDR3 coding DNA: TGTGCCAGCAGACCCGGACGTAACCAAGAGACCCAGTACTTC.

This chain uses TRBV6-5 with TRBJ1-4; D is ambiguous. V lost 4 bases to trimming and J lost 8 bases, with 8 bases between them. CDR3 length: 12 amino acids. Germline CDR1 MNHEY, CDR2 SVGAGI. This CDR3 reads CASSSRDEKLFF. CDR3 DNA: TGTGCCAGCAGTTCGCGCGACGAAAAACTGTTTTTT.

The V gene is TRBV9, the J gene TRBJ2-1, with a weak D call TRBD2 (6 bases). V dropped 0 bases and J dropped 5 bases, with 9 bases sitting between them. Germline values: CDR1 SGDLS, CDR2 YYNGEE. The length of the CDR3 is 14 residues. The CDR3: CASSVGAGNNEQFF. The CDR3 DNA reads TGTGCCAGCAGCGTAGGAGCGGGTAACAATGAGCAGTTCTTC.

This clonotype was seen only a few times. The chain has TRBV7-3 and TRBJ2-2; the D is unclear. The ends were cut back, 1 base at V and 4 bases at J, with 13 bases in the middle. Germline V lookup: CDR1 SGHTA, CDR2 FQGTGA. CDR3 length equals 16 residues. Here the CDR3 DNA reads TGTGCCAGCAGCTTAAACAGACTGCCTTTCACCGGGGAGCTGTTTTTT. Its protein is CASSLNRLPFTGELFF.

This clonotype turned up a few times. CDR3 bases: TGTGCCAGCAGCGTAGAGGTCGGCGGATCATACGAGCAGTACTTC. Its translation is CASSVEVGGSYEQYF. The rearrangement links TRBV9 to TRBJ2-7; D ambiguous. This CDR3 has 15 amino acids. The V end was cut by 0 bases, the J end by 4 bases, with 14 bases between. Germline loops: CDR1 SGDLS, CDR2 YYNGEE.

The CDR3 region has the DNA TGTGCCAGCAGCCAAGTCCTAGCGGGGAGGGAAGAGCAGTACTTC. It is translated as CASSQVLAGREEQYF. V usage is TRBV4-2 and J usage is TRBJ2-7, with 9 nucleotides matching TRBD2. The CDR3 runs 15 residues. CDR1 is LGHNA, CDR2 YNFKEQ, per germline. With 1 base clipped from V and 7 bases from J, the junction kept 8 bases outside the gene matches.

This clonotype was seen a few times. V is TRBV24-1 and J is TRBJ1-1, with TRBD1 matching 9 bases. With V trimmed by 2 bases and J by 1 base, 4 bases remained unmatched. The CDR3 is 16 residues long. CDR1 and CDR2 (germline): KGHDR, SFDVKD. Here the CDR3 reads CATSDSKQGANTEAFF. The CDR3 DNA is TGTGCCACCAGTGATTCGAAACAGGGGGCGAACACTGAAGCTTTCTTT.

The V and J genes are TRBV21-1 and TRBJ2-2; no DNA check was done on the table's D call, TRBD1. TRBV21-1 is a known pseudogene. The CDR3 runs 17 residues. CDR3 in DNA: TGTGCCAGCAGCAAAAGCTTTCGCGGGGGGCTCACCGGGGAGCTGTTTTTT. Translating it yields CASSKSFRGGLTGELFF.

This clonotype was recorded a few times. The chain has TRBV11-1 and TRBJ2-3; maybe TRBD1 (5 bases). The CDR3 is made up of 16 amino acids. Deletions cut 5 bases from V and 1 base from J, with 16 bases between. Germline V lookup: CDR1 SGHAT, CDR2 FQDESV (reference sequence). As DNA, the CDR3 is TGTGCCAGCAGCACCGGACCAGGGAAGGGCACAGATACGCAGTATTTT. Protein: CASSTGPGKGTDTQYF. The full variable domain, in which reference TRBV11-1 and TRBJ2-3 provide the parts outside the CDR3, is EAEVAQSPRYKITEKSQAVAFWCDPISGHATLYWYRQILGQGPELLVQFQDESVVDDSQLPKDRFSAERLKGVDSTLKIQPAELGDSAMYLCASSTGPGKGTDTQYFGPGTRLTVL.

The table lists this clonotype with a few counts. The genes are TRBV27 and TRBJ2-3; TRBD2 matches 10 bases. The CDR3 consists of 17 residues. With 0 bases clipped from V and 0 bases from J, the junction kept 3 bases outside the gene matches. Germline V CDR1 and CDR2: MNHEY, SMNVEV (reference sequence). The CDR3 DNA follows: TGTGCCAGCAGTTTATCAGCGGGGGGGCCGAGCACAGATACGCAGTATTTT. Translated, it gives CASSLSAGGPSTDTQYF.

The table lists this clonotype with many counts. The genes are TRBV29-1 and TRBJ1-3; no clear D. The V gene lost 7 bases and the J gene lost 0 bases, with 13 bases spanning the gap. Germline V gene data show CDR1 as SQVTM and CDR2 as ANQGSEA. The CDR3 has 14 residues. The CDR3 spells CSGRRSCSGNTIYF. The CDR3 DNA is TGCAGCGGGCGGAGGAGTTGCTCTGGAAACACCATATATTTT.

This chain joins TRBV6-2 or TRBV6-3 and TRBJ2-1, with D possibly matching TRBD2 (5 bases). CDR1 is MNHEY, CDR2 SVGEGT, per germline. V was trimmed by 6 bases and J by 5 bases, leaving 14 bases between them. This CDR3 contains 14 residues. CDR3 DNA sequence: TGTGCCAGCAGCCCCCGCGGGTTTAACAATGAGCAGTTCTTC. Encoded protein: CASSPRGFNNEQFF.

This clonotype was seen a handful of times. The CDR3 sequence is CASRGNTEAFF. CDR3 coding DNA: TGTGCCAGCCGGGGGAACACTGAAGCTTTCTTT. V is TRBV11-2 and J is TRBJ1-1; D is ambiguous. The CDR3 sequence is 11 residues long. V lost 8 bases and J lost 1, with 5 bases in between. Germline V gene data show CDR1 as SGHAT and CDR2 as FQNNGV.